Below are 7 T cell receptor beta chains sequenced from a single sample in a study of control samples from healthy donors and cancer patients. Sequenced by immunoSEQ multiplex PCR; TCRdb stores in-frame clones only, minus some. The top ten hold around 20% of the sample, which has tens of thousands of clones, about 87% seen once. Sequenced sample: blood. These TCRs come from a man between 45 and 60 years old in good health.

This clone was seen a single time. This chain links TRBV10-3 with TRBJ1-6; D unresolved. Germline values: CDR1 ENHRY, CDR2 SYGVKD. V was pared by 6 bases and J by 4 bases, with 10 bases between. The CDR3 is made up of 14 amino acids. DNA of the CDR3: TGTGCCATCAGACGGACTGAATATAATTCACCCCTCCACTTT. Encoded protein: CAIRRTEYNSPLHF.

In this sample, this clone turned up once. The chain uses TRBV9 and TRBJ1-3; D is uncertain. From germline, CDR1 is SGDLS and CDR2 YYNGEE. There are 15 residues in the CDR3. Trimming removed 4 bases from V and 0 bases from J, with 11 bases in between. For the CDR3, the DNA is TGTGCCAGCAGCCCTCAGGCTGGCTCTGGAAACACCATATATTTT. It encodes CASSPQAGSGNTIYF.

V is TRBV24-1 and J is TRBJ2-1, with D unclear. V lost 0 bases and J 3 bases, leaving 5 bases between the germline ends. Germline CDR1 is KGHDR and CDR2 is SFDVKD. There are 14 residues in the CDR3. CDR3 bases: TGTGCCACCAGTGATTTGATGAGCTACAATGAGCAGTTCTTC. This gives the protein CATSDLMSYNEQFF.

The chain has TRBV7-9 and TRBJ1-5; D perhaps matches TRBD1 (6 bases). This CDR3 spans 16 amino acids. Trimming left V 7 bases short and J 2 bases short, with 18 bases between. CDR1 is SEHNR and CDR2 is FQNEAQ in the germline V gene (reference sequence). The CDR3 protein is CASTFTGIGGNQPQHF. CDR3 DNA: TGTGCCAGCACCTTCACAGGGATTGGTGGCAATCAGCCCCAGCATTTT.

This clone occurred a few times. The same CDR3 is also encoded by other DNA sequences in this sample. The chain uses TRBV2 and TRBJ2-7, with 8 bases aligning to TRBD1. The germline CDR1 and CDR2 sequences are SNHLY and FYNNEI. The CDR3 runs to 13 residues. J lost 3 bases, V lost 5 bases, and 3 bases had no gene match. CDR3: CASSRDRIYEQYF. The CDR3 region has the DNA TGTGCCAGCAGTAGGGACAGGATCTACGAGCAGTACTTC.

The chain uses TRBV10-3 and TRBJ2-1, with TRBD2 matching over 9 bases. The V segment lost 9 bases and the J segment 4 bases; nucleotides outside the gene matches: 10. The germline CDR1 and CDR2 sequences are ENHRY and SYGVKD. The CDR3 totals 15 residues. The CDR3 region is CAISQWAGGYNEQFF. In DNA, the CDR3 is TGTGCCATAAGCCAGTGGGCGGGAGGGTACAATGAGCAGTTCTTC.

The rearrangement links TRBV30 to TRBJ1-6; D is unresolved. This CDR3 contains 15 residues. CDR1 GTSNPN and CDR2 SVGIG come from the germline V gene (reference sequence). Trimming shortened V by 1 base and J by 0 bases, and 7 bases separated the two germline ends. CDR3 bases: TGTGCCTGGAGTGGAGGCAGCTCCTATAATTCACCCCTCCACTTT. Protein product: CAWSGGSSYNSPLHF.